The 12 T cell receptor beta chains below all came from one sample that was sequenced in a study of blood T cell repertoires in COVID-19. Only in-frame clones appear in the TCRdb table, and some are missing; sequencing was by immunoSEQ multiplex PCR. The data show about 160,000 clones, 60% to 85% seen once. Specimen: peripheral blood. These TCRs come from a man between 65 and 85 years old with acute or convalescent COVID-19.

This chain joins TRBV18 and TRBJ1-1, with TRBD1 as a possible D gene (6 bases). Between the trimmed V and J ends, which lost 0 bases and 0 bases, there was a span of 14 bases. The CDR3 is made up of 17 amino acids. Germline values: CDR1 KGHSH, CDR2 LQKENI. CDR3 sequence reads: CASSPPNGQWMNTEAFF. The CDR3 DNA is TGTGCCAGCTCACCACCAAACGGACAGTGGATGAACACTGAAGCTTTCTTT.

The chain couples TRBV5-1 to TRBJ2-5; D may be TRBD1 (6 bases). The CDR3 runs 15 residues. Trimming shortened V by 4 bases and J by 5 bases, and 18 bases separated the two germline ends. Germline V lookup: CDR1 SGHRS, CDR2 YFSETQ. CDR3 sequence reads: CASSVQTGLEETQYF. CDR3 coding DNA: TGCGCCAGCAGCGTCCAAACAGGGTTGGAGGAGACCCAGTACTTC.

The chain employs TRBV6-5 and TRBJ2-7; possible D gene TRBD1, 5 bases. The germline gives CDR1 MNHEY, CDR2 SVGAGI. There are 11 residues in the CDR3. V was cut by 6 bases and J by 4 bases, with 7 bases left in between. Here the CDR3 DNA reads TGTGCCAGCAGGGACATTTACGAGCAGTACTTC. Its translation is CASRDIYEQYF.

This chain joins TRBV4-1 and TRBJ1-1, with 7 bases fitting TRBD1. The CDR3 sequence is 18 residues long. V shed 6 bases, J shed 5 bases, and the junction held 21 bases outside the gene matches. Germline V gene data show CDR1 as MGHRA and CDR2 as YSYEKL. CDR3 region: CASRSQLLTGSSGTEAFF. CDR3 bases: TGCGCCAGCAGATCCCAACTTTTGACAGGGTCCTCGGGGACTGAAGCTTTCTTT.

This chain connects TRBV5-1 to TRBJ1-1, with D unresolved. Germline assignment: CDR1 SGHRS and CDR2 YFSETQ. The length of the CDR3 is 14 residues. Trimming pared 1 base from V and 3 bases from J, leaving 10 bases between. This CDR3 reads CASSLRGLDTEAFF. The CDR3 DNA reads TGCGCCAGCAGCTTGCGGGGTTTGGACACTGAAGCTTTCTTT.

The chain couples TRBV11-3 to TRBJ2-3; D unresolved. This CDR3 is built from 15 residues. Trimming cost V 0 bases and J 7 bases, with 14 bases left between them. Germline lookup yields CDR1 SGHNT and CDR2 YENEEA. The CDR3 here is CASSLEQASSNTQYF. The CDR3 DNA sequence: TGTGCCAGCAGCTTAGAGCAGGCTTCCTCCAATACGCAGTATTTT.

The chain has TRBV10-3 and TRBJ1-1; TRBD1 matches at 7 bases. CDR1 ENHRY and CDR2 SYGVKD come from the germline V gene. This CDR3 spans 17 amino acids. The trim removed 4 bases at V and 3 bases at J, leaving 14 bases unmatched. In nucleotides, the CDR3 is TGTGCCATCAGTGGAACAAGGGGGCGCGTTGACGACACTGAAGCTTTCTTT. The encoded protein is CAISGTRGRVDDTEAFF.

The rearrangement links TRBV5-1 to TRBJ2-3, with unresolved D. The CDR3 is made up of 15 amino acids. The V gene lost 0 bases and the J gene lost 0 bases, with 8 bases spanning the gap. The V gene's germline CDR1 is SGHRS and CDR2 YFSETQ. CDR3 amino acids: CASSLVGSSTDTQYF. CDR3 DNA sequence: TGCGCCAGCAGCTTGGTGGGCAGCAGCACAGATACGCAGTATTTT.

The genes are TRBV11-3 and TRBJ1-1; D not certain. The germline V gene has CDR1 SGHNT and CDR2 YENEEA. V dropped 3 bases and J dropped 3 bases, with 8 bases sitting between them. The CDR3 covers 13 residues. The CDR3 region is CASSFGPDTEAFF. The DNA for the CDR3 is TGTGCCAGCAGCTTTGGGCCCGACACTGAAGCTTTCTTT.

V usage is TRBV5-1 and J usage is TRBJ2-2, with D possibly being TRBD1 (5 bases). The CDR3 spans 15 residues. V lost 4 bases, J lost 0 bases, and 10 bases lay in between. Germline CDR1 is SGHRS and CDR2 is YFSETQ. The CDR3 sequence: CASSLGQSNTGELFF. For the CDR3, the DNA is TGCGCCAGCAGCCTCGGACAATCGAACACCGGGGAGCTGTTTTTT.

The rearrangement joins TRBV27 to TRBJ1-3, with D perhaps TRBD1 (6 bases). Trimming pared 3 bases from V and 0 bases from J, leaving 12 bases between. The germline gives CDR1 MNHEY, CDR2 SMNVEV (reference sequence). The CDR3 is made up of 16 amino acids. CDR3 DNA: TGTGCCAGCAGTTTGGTGGGCAGGGGCTCTGGAAACACCATATATTTT. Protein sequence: CASSLVGRGSGNTIYF.

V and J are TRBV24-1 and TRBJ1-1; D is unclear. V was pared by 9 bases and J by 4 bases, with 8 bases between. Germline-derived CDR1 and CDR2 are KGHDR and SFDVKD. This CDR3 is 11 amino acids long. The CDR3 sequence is CATQGGTEAFF. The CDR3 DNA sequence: TGTGCCACCCAAGGAGGCACTGAAGCTTTCTTT.